The rows below give T cell receptor beta chains drawn from one sample of a study of blood T cell repertoires in COVID-19. TCRdb's table, derived via immunoSEQ multiplex PCR, lists solely in-frame clones and lacks some. The data contain roughly 120,000 clones, 65% to 90% of them seen just once; the ten biggest clones take up approximately 7.9%. The sequenced material came from peripheral blood. The receptors were sampled from a woman aged 80 or over with active or convalescent COVID-19. Each CDR3 is given with its conserved first and last residue. Fields, in order: D gene, J gene, clone size, V gene, CDR3 protein, CDR3 DNA. The D gene is left open where the match is weak. Size is omitted from some rows. Given values are once, few, many or a class for expanded clones.

d_gene: .; j_gene: TRBJ2-7; abundance: .; v_gene: TRBV5-6; CDR3aa: CASSYVVRDYEQYF; CDR3nt: TGTGCCAGCAGCTATGTCGTCCGGGACTACGAGCAGTACTTC
d_gene: TRBD2; j_gene: TRBJ2-3; abundance: once; v_gene: TRBV10-3; CDR3aa: CAISERGGRPSTDTQYF; CDR3nt: TGTGCCATCAGTGAGAGGGGAGGGAGGCCAAGCACAGATACGCAGTATTTT
d_gene: TRBD2; j_gene: TRBJ2-5; abundance: .; v_gene: TRBV14; CDR3aa: CASSPTSGSETQYF; CDR3nt: TGTGCCAGCAGCCCTACTAGCGGGAGTGAGACCCAGTACTTC
d_gene: .; j_gene: TRBJ2-5; abundance: .; v_gene: TRBV30; CDR3aa: CAWRRQGPAQYF; CDR3nt: TGTGCCTGGAGGCGTCAGGGGCCCGCCCAGTACTTC
d_gene: .; j_gene: TRBJ1-5; abundance: many; v_gene: TRBV23-1; CDR3aa: CASSVDSYSNQPQHF; CDR3nt: TGCGCCAGCAGTGTGGACAGCTATAGCAATCAGCCCCAGCATTTT
d_gene: TRBD2; j_gene: TRBJ2-1; abundance: .; v_gene: TRBV9; CDR3aa: CASSDNPLAGAYNEQFF; CDR3nt: TGTGCCAGCAGCGATAATCCCCTAGCGGGAGCATACAATGAGCAGTTCTTC
d_gene: .; j_gene: TRBJ1-2; abundance: .; v_gene: TRBV28; CDR3aa: CASSFIRGGHGYTF; CDR3nt: TGTGCCAGCAGTTTCATCAGGGGAGGGCATGGCTACACCTTC
d_gene: TRBD2; j_gene: TRBJ2-1; abundance: once; v_gene: TRBV19; CDR3aa: CASSIRASGRIYNEQFF; CDR3nt: TGTGCCAGTAGTATCCGGGCTAGCGGGAGGATCTACAATGAGCAGTTCTTC
d_gene: .; j_gene: TRBJ2-6; abundance: .; v_gene: TRBV5-1; CDR3aa: CASSFIPGGTHSGANVLTF; CDR3nt: TGCGCCAGCAGCTTTATCCCCGGGGGAACACACTCTGGGGCCAACGTCCTGACTTTC
d_gene: TRBD2; j_gene: TRBJ2-1; abundance: .; v_gene: TRBV6-5; CDR3aa: CASSSSGGTDEQFF; CDR3nt: TGTGCCAGCTCCTCTAGCGGGGGCACAGATGAGCAGTTCTTC
d_gene: .; j_gene: TRBJ2-2; abundance: .; v_gene: TRBV11-3; CDR3aa: CASSSKGAGELFF; CDR3nt: TGTGCCAGCAGCTCTAAGGGGGCCGGGGAGCTGTTTTTT
d_gene: TRBD1; j_gene: TRBJ1-5; abundance: .; v_gene: TRBV9; CDR3aa: CASSLGTANQPQHF; CDR3nt: TGTGCCAGCAGCCTAGGGACAGCCAATCAGCCCCAGCATTTT
d_gene: TRBD2; j_gene: TRBJ2-1; abundance: .; v_gene: TRBV29-1; CDR3aa: CSVDGREYNEQFF; CDR3nt: TGCAGCGTTGATGGGCGGGAGTACAATGAGCAGTTCTTC
d_gene: .; j_gene: TRBJ2-7; abundance: .; v_gene: TRBV11-3; CDR3aa: CASSLFRSYEQYF; CDR3nt: TGTGCCAGCAGCTTATTCAGGTCCTACGAGCAGTACTTC
d_gene: TRBD1; j_gene: TRBJ1-1; abundance: .; v_gene: TRBV5-1; CDR3aa: CASSPDRGSDEAFF; CDR3nt: TGCGCCAGCAGCCCGGACAGGGGTTCTGATGAAGCTTTCTTT
d_gene: .; j_gene: TRBJ2-3; abundance: .; v_gene: TRBV18; CDR3aa: CASSPGTDTQYF; CDR3nt: TGTGCCAGCTCACCCGGCACAGATACGCAGTATTTT
d_gene: .; j_gene: TRBJ2-1; abundance: .; v_gene: TRBV10-1; CDR3aa: CASGGGGSNEQFF; CDR3nt: TGCGCCAGCGGGGGCGGGGGAAGCAATGAGCAGTTCTTC
d_gene: TRBD1; j_gene: TRBJ2-1; abundance: few; v_gene: TRBV3-1/TRBV3-2; CDR3aa: CASSPGQGGPTDEQFF; CDR3nt: TGTGCCAGCAGCCCGGGACAGGGGGGGCCGACAGATGAGCAGTTCTTC
d_gene: TRBD2; j_gene: TRBJ2-4; abundance: .; v_gene: TRBV18; CDR3aa: CASSPPSGIRENIQYF; CDR3nt: TGTGCCAGCTCACCACCTAGCGGGATTCGGGAAAACATTCAGTACTTC
d_gene: .; j_gene: TRBJ2-7; abundance: few; v_gene: TRBV13; CDR3aa: CASSPQGNPDNYEQYF; CDR3nt: TGTGCCAGCAGCCCTCAGGGGAATCCGGACAACTACGAGCAGTACTTC
d_gene: TRBD2; j_gene: TRBJ2-3; abundance: .; v_gene: TRBV4-2; CDR3aa: CASSQGTSADTQYF; CDR3nt: TGTGCCAGCAGCCAAGGGACTAGTGCAGATACGCAGTATTTT
d_gene: .; j_gene: TRBJ2-2; abundance: .; v_gene: TRBV29-1; CDR3aa: CSVFQGGTGELFF; CDR3nt: TGCAGCGTCTTTCAGGGGGGCACCGGGGAGCTGTTTTTT
d_gene: TRBD2; j_gene: TRBJ2-5; abundance: .; v_gene: TRBV6-1; CDR3aa: CASSQAAGGPETQYF; CDR3nt: TGTGCCAGCAGTCAAGCCGCGGGAGGACCAGAGACCCAGTACTTC
d_gene: TRBD1; j_gene: TRBJ1-1; abundance: few; v_gene: TRBV11-2; CDR3aa: CASSPDRGFTEAFF; CDR3nt: TGTGCCAGCAGCCCGGACAGGGGTTTCACTGAAGCTTTCTTT
d_gene: TRBD1; j_gene: TRBJ1-4; abundance: .; v_gene: TRBV19; CDR3aa: CASSIDLSGTGYEKLFF; CDR3nt: TGTGCCAGTAGTATAGATCTCAGTGGGACAGGGTATGAAAAACTGTTTTTT
d_gene: TRBD2; j_gene: TRBJ2-3; abundance: .; v_gene: TRBV5-1; CDR3aa: CASRREGPQYF; CDR3nt: TGCGCCAGCAGGAGGGAGGGGCCGCAGTATTTT
d_gene: TRBD1; j_gene: TRBJ1-1; abundance: .; v_gene: TRBV13; CDR3aa: CASGVMDRGRIGTEAFF; CDR3nt: TGTGCCAGCGGCGTAATGGACAGGGGGCGAATAGGGACTGAAGCTTTCTTT
d_gene: TRBD2; j_gene: TRBJ2-7; abundance: .; v_gene: TRBV10-3; CDR3aa: CAITPGGDYMEQYF; CDR3nt: TGTGCCATCACCCCCGGGGGGGACTATATGGAGCAGTACTTC
d_gene: .; j_gene: TRBJ1-5; abundance: .; v_gene: TRBV5-1; CDR3aa: CASSPDSNSNQPQHF; CDR3nt: TGCGCCAGCAGTCCGGACAGTAATAGCAATCAGCCCCAGCATTTT
d_gene: TRBD2; j_gene: TRBJ2-7; abundance: .; v_gene: TRBV5-1; CDR3aa: CASSLGQGLYEQYF; CDR3nt: TGCGCCAGCAGCTTGGGGCAGGGACTATACGAGCAGTACTTC
d_gene: TRBD2; j_gene: TRBJ2-3; abundance: .; v_gene: TRBV9; CDR3aa: CASSVGVAGVADTQYF; CDR3nt: TGTGCCAGCAGCGTAGGCGTAGCGGGAGTAGCAGATACGCAGTATTTT
d_gene: .; j_gene: TRBJ2-7; abundance: .; v_gene: TRBV6-5; CDR3aa: CASTQPGLTTYEQYF; CDR3nt: TGTGCCAGCACTCAACCGGGACTCACAACCTACGAGCAGTACTTC